A single sample is the source of the 30 T cell receptor beta chains below, sequenced in a study of T cells in localized non-small cell lung cancer. Clones were sequenced by immunoSEQ multiplex PCR, and TCRdb holds only the in-frame ones, with some missing. The table lists around 64,000 clones, 80% to 90% of them singletons. The sample was PBMCs, taken before any cancer treatment. All receptors derive from a man aged 35 to 69 with stage II lung adenocarcinoma.

The chain has TRBV7-2 and TRBJ2-1; a possible D gene is TRBD1 (6 bases). Germline values: CDR1 SGHTA, CDR2 FQGNSA. CDR3 length: 14 amino acids. V lost 6 bases, J lost 5 bases, and 14 bases lay in between. CDR3: CASSQGQANNEQFF. For the CDR3, the DNA is TGTGCCAGCAGTCAGGGGCAGGCAAACAATGAGCAGTTCTTC.

As to this clone: This sample includes further DNA sequences coding for the same CDR3. This chain joins TRBV27 and TRBJ2-7; the D gene is possibly TRBD2 (5 bases). The CDR3 spans 12 residues. Germline CDR1 is MNHEY and CDR2 is SMNVEV (reference sequence). With 2 bases removed from V and 4 bases from J, the gap between germline ends came to 6 bases. The DNA for the CDR3 is TGTGCCAGCAGTTTAAGAGGGTACGAGCAGTACTTC. It specifies CASSLRGYEQYF.

The chain links TRBV7-2 to TRBJ2-1; unclear D gene. This CDR3 has 12 residues. The V end was cut by 2 bases, the J end by 5 bases, with 4 bases between. The germline CDR1 and CDR2 sequences are SGHTA and FQGNSA. The CDR3 loop reads CASSLTNNEQFF. The CDR3 bases are TGTGCCAGCAGCTTAACCAACAATGAGCAGTTCTTC.

V is TRBV4-3 and J is TRBJ2-1; TRBD2 matches at 9 bases. The J segment lost 7 bases and the V segment lost 0 bases, leaving 1 base of the junction unmatched. The CDR3 has 14 amino acids. Germline V gene sequence: CDR1 LGHNA, CDR2 YSLEER. As DNA, the CDR3 is TGCGCCAGCAGCCAAGAAAGCGGGAGGAATGAGCAGTTCTTC. This gives the protein CASSQESGRNEQFF.

Of note for this clone: The sample contains more than one DNA sequence encoding this CDR3. The chain has TRBV9 and TRBJ2-7; no firm D call. Germline V gives CDR1 SGDLS, CDR2 YYNGEE. V was clipped by 0 bases and J by 0 bases, with 7 bases between them. The CDR3 is made up of 14 amino acids. The CDR3 nucleotides read TGTGCCAGCAGCGTAGGTGGCAGCTCCTACGAGCAGTACTTC. This encodes CASSVGGSSYEQYF.

The chain couples TRBV5-1 to TRBJ1-2; no reliable D call. CDR1 SGHRS and CDR2 YFSETQ come from the germline V gene. V shed 4 bases and J shed 4 bases, with 17 bases lying between them. The CDR3 extends over 15 amino acids. Written as DNA, the CDR3 is TGCGCCAGCAGCCGTGGACTCCCTGAGGGCTATGGCTACACCTTC. This translates into CASSRGLPEGYGYTF.

This rearrangement joins TRBV20-1 to TRBJ2-3; D remains ambiguous. The length of the CDR3 is 11 residues. Germline CDR1 reads DFQATT; CDR2 reads SNEGSKA (reference sequence). V was shortened by 5 bases and J by 7 bases, with 10 bases between the two germline ends. CDR3 bases: TGCAGTGCTCAGAGTACAAATACGCAGTATTTT. Translated: CSAQSTNTQYF.

This clone was detected once. The rearrangement links TRBV13 to TRBJ2-5; D not resolved. Deletions cut 2 bases from V and 3 bases from J, with 4 bases between. The CDR3 runs to 12 residues. Germline CDR1 reads PRHDT; CDR2 reads FYEKMQ (reference sequence). In DNA form, the CDR3 reads TGTGCCAGCAGCTTATGGGAAGAGACCCAGTACTTC. It yields the protein CASSLWEETQYF.

The chain combines TRBV11-2 with TRBJ2-1; the D is unclear. Trimming shortened V by 0 bases and J by 6 bases, and 6 bases separated the two germline ends. Germline CDR1 SGHAT, CDR2 FQNNGV. The CDR3 has 13 amino acids. CDR3 in DNA: TGTGCCAGCAGCTTAGACCGGGCCAATGAGCAGTTCTTC. Its translation is CASSLDRANEQFF.

J is TRBJ1-2 and V is TRBV5-1; D is unresolved. The CDR3 is 13 residues long. CDR1 is SGHRS, CDR2 YFSETQ, per germline. The V gene lost 0 bases and the J gene lost 8 bases, with 11 bases spanning the gap. In DNA, the CDR3 is TGCGCCAGCAGCTTGGCAACGGGCTGGGGCTACACCTTC. Its translation is CASSLATGWGYTF.

J is TRBJ2-1 and V is TRBV11-1, with D possibly matching TRBD2 (5 bases). CDR1 SGHAT and CDR2 FQDESV come from the germline V gene (reference sequence). V was cut by 1 base and J by 0 bases, with 13 bases left in between. CDR3 size: 17 residues. This CDR3 is CASSLEITTSSYNEQFF. CDR3 bases: TGTGCCAGCAGCTTAGAAATAACTACTAGCTCCTACAATGAGCAGTTCTTC. The variable domain in full, with the rest retrieved from reference TRBV11-1 and TRBJ2-1, is EAEVAQSPRYKITEKSQAVAFWCDPISGHATLYWYRQILGQGPELLVQFQDESVVDDSQLPKDRFSAERLKGVDSTLKIQPAELGDSAMYLCASSLEITTSSYNEQFFGPGTRLTVL.

The chain joins TRBV4-1 to TRBJ2-7, with 10 bases that match TRBD2. Looked up from germline, CDR1 is MGHRA and CDR2 is YSYEKL. The CDR3 is made up of 15 amino acids. V was clipped by 0 bases and J by 4 bases; unmatched bases: 3. CDR3 sequence (DNA): TGCGCCAGCAGCCAAGATGCTAGCGGGGGATACGAGCAGTACTTC. This sequence encodes CASSQDASGGYEQYF.

The chain uses TRBV4-1 and TRBJ2-2; 8 positions agree with TRBD1. Per the germline V gene, CDR1 is MGHRA and CDR2 is YSYEKL. There are 16 residues in the CDR3. V was pared by 1 base and J by 9 bases, with 10 bases of the junction left unmatched. Here the CDR3 reads CASSQAPLQGVRELFF. As DNA, the CDR3 is TGCGCCAGCAGCCAAGCACCTCTACAGGGGGTCCGGGAGCTGTTTTTT.

The chain employs TRBV5-1 and TRBJ2-6, with TRBD2 matching over 9 bases. J lost 0 bases, V lost 4 bases, and 14 bases had no gene match. CDR3 length: 20 residues. Germline CDR1 reads SGHRS; CDR2 reads YFSETQ. Here the CDR3 DNA reads TGCGCCAGCAGCCCCCGGCCAGCGGGAGGAGCGTCCTCTGGGGCCAACGTCCTGACTTTC. Translating gives CASSPRPAGGASSGANVLTF.

The rearrangement joins TRBV5-1 to TRBJ1-5, with 12 bases lining up with TRBD1. Germline lookup yields CDR1 SGHRS and CDR2 YFSETQ. Trimming took 4 bases from V and 5 from J; bases not matched to a gene: 7. This CDR3 has 16 residues. The CDR3 protein is CASSPGGTGGDQPQHF. In DNA form, the CDR3 reads TGCGCCAGCAGCCCTGGAGGGACAGGGGGCGATCAGCCCCAGCATTTT.

This clone was recorded once. The chain recombines TRBV5-5 with TRBJ1-1; no definite D call. The germline gives CDR1 SGHKS, CDR2 YYEKEE (reference sequence). The V end was cut by 4 bases, the J end by 5 bases, with 21 bases between. The length of the CDR3 is 16 residues. CDR3 nucleotides: TGTGCCAGCAGCCCGGCCTCCCGAAGGGCCTCGACTGAAGCTTTCTTT. Its translation is CASSPASRRASTEAFF.

V and J are TRBV5-1 and TRBJ2-5; D is unresolved. The V end was cut by 1 base, the J end by 2 bases, with 6 bases between. The CDR3 has 13 amino acids. Germline-derived CDR1 and CDR2 are SGHRS and YFSETQ. The CDR3 DNA reads as TGCGCCAGCAGCTTGCACGGTCAAGAGACCCAGTACTTC. This codes for CASSLHGQETQYF.

The gene calls are TRBV5-4 and TRBJ2-2; the D is unclear. Germline lookup yields CDR1 SGHNT and CDR2 YYREEE (reference sequence). This CDR3 region has 15 residues. Trimming removed 3 bases at V and 1 base at J, with 10 bases between. The CDR3 loop reads CASSWGSQNTGELFF. Here the CDR3 DNA reads TGTGCCAGCAGCTGGGGATCCCAGAACACCGGGGAGCTGTTTTTT.

This chain links TRBV5-1 with TRBJ2-7; TRBD1 might be the D (6 bases). The germline V and J ends were trimmed by 0 bases and 3 bases, with 10 bases remaining between them. Germline values: CDR1 SGHRS, CDR2 YFSETQ. The length of the CDR3 is 14 residues. The CDR3, as DNA: TGCGCCAGCAGCTTGGAGGTCAGGGGCTACGAGCAGTACTTC. Its translation: CASSLEVRGYEQYF.

The chain carries TRBV7-2 and TRBJ1-2, with D hard to call. This CDR3 is 13 amino acids long. The germline V and J ends were trimmed by 1 base and 8 bases, with 11 bases remaining between them. CDR1 is SGHTA and CDR2 is FQGNSA in the germline V gene. The CDR3 DNA sequence: TGTGCCAGCAGCTTAGAACCCCTCAGCGGCTACACCTTC. Translation: CASSLEPLSGYTF.

The gene calls are TRBV5-3 and TRBJ2-1; D is perhaps TRBD2 (5 bases). TRBV5-3 is sorted into the ORF group, with uncertain function. Trimming took off 6 bases at V and 0 bases at J, with 10 bases between the two ends. The length of the CDR3 is 14 residues. The CDR3 region has the DNA TGTGCCAGAATTAGGGAGAGCTCCTACAATGAGCAGTTCTTC. It specifies CARIRESSYNEQFF.

The genes are TRBV4-1 and TRBJ2-2; TRBD2 aligns across 7 bases. With V trimmed by 1 base and J by 0 bases, 2 bases remained unmatched. This CDR3 comprises 16 residues. From germline, CDR1 is MGHRA and CDR2 YSYEKL. Here the CDR3 DNA reads TGCGCCAGCAGCCAAGCTAGCGGCGCGAACACCGGGGAGCTGTTTTTT. This codes for CASSQASGANTGELFF.

This clone was recorded once. This rearrangement joins TRBV4-1 to TRBJ2-2; either TRBD1 or TRBD2 may supply D (5 bases each). The germline gives CDR1 MGHRA, CDR2 YSYEKL. The CDR3 length is 15 residues. Trimming removed 1 base from V and 4 bases from J, with 10 bases in between. CDR3 DNA: TGCGCCAGCAGCCAAGGCAGGGAGCTCACCGGGGAGCTGTTTTTT. Translated: CASSQGRELTGELFF.

The chain recombines TRBV15 with TRBJ1-5, with unresolved D. The CDR3 runs 12 residues. Germline values: CDR1 LNHNV, CDR2 YYDKDF (reference sequence). Trimming stripped 3 bases from V and 6 bases from J, with 6 bases between. The CDR3 DNA reads as TGTGCCACCAGCAGTCTAAGTCAGCCCCAGCATTTT. It specifies CATSSLSQPQHF.

The chain recombines TRBV5-1 with TRBJ2-1; 10 bases fit TRBD2. Germline CDR1 is SGHRS and CDR2 is YFSETQ. There are 16 residues in the CDR3. The junction had 9 bases not matched to a gene; V was cut back by 3 bases and J by 6 bases. CDR3 nucleotide sequence: TGCGCCAGCAGCTCCCAGCCTAGCGGGAGACCCAATGAGCAGTTCTTC. Amino acids: CASSSQPSGRPNEQFF.

This sequence joins TRBV19 and TRBJ1-5, with D tentatively TRBD1 (5 bases). The germline V and J ends were trimmed by 3 bases and 4 bases, with 13 bases remaining between them. Looked up from germline, CDR1 is LNHDA and CDR2 is SQIVND (reference sequence). The CDR3 extends over 15 amino acids. CDR3 sequence: CASSMGLRENQPQHF. DNA for the CDR3: TGTGCCAGTAGTATGGGGCTGAGGGAGAATCAGCCCCAGCATTTT.

The chain has TRBV10-3 and TRBJ2-7; no firm D call. CDR3 length: 10 residues. Germline values: CDR1 ENHRY, CDR2 SYGVKD. Trimming removed 11 bases at V and 3 bases at J, with 8 bases between. This CDR3 reads CAAADYEQYF. The CDR3 coding sequence is TGTGCCGCCGCCGACTACGAGCAGTACTTC.

This chain links TRBV9 with TRBJ1-2, with TRBD1 identical over 7 bases. Germline CDR1 SGDLS, CDR2 YYNGEE. The CDR3 is 13 residues long. V was pared by 4 bases and J by 3 bases, with 3 bases of the junction left unmatched. This CDR3 is CASSPGTDYGYTF. As DNA, the CDR3 is TGTGCCAGCAGCCCCGGGACAGACTATGGCTACACCTTC.

The rearrangement uses TRBV18 and TRBJ2-1, with 13 bases identical to TRBD2. CDR1 is KGHSH and CDR2 is LQKENI in the germline V gene. The CDR3 is 18 amino acids. The trim removed 7 bases at V and 0 bases at J, leaving 9 bases unmatched. For the CDR3, the DNA is TGTGCCAGCTTTACCGGACTAGCGGGAGAGTCCTCCTACAATGAGCAGTTCTTC. Amino acid sequence: CASFTGLAGESSYNEQFF.

The chain combines TRBV7-3 with TRBJ2-3; D is ambiguous. The CDR3 covers 12 residues. The V gene lost 4 bases and the J gene lost 2 bases, with 4 bases spanning the gap. Looked up from germline, CDR1 is SGHTA and CDR2 is FQGTGA. The CDR3 DNA sequence: TGTGCCAGCAGCTCATACACAGATACGCAGTATTTT. This sequence encodes CASSSYTDTQYF.